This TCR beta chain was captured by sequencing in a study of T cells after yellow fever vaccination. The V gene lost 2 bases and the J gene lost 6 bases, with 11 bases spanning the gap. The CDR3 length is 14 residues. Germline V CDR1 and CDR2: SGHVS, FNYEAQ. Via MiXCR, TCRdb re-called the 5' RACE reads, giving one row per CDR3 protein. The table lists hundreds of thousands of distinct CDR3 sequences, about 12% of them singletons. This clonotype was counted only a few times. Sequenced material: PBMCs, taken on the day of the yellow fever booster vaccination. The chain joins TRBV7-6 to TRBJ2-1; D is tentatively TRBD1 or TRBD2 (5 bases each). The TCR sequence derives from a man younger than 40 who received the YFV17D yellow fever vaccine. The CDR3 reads CASSLTGRLNEQFF. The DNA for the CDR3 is TGTGCCAGCAGCTTAACGGGGCGGCTCAATGAGCAGTTCTTC.